The rows below give T cell receptor beta chains drawn from one sample of a study of early T cells in non-severe SARS-CoV-2 infection. MiXCR, applied by TCRdb to the 5' RACE reads, yields one record per CDR3 protein. The sample holds 65,000 to 80,000 distinct CDR3 sequences; around 11% are singletons and the top ten take about 4.8%. Sequences were obtained from whole blood. Receptors originate from an adult who was a healthcare worker with PCR-confirmed SARS-CoV-2 infection or an uninfected control (not recorded which). Each CDR3 is given with its conserved first and last residue.

v_call cdr3_aa
TRBV18 CASSQVGQDSPLHF
TRBV25-1 CASRGAYGYTF
TRBV5-5 CASSGGPSGSYEQYF
TRBV5-1 CASSLGTIEDDIQYF
TRBV12-5 CASGLGTGGRQPQHF
TRBV7-2 CASSLGLAGVLPYEQYF
TRBV7-9 CASSIYGANVLTF
TRBV5-1 CASSLDSGGATLQETQYF
TRBV9 CASSVSGMGGAKRPNTGELFF
TRBV9 CASSEQGDIQYF
TRBV7-6 CASSKGQGIAKNIQYF
TRBV6-5 CASSATGGLNTEAFF
TRBV6-6 CASGTGVGNTIYF
TRBV19 CASSKRGHQETQYF
TRBV7-8 CASSFPGEYNEQFF
TRBV7-9 CASSPTRDNSPLHF
TRBV5-4 CASSLDPGRGNTIYF
TRBV4-2 CASSQGKGTGRETQYF
TRBV20-1 CSARGQAVSQETQYF
TRBV20-1 CSARDRPLAGVTSTDTQYF
TRBV18 CASSRTGKNIQYF
TRBV29-1 CGAGQGWEQYF
TRBV5-4 CASSIGQEPTGELFF
TRBV12-3/TRBV12-4 CASTLGKGFEVFF
TRBV7-9 CASSPHGDNRPQHF
TRBV6-6 CATQGESYYEQYF